What follows describes a single TCR beta chain. Its specificity is not known. The CDR3 runs 14 residues. Germline CDR1 MNHEY, CDR2 SMNVEV (reference sequence). The sample belongs to a study of cytomegalovirus exposure and HLA in healthy donors. Everyone who donated was a healthy bone marrow donor. With 60 Vbeta and 13 Jbeta primers, the PCR was carried out. Sequencing was performed with immunoSEQ multiplex PCR; in TCRdb, only in-frame clones are kept and a portion is missing. Of 100,000 to 150,000 clones detected, around 72% appear once; the ten largest clones hold over 1.5%. Study-wide findings and caveats: The study recorded 150 to 200 TCR beta chains that were cytomegalovirus-associated.

This sequence was found in a woman between 35 and 50 years old in good health and CMV-seronegative. The V and J genes are TRBV27 and TRBJ2-5; 12 nucleotides match TRBD2. The J call is uncertain, as TRBJ2-7 better fits the DNA end. The sequenced material came from PBMCs. The CDR3 here is CASSPSTSGSEQYF. Written as DNA, the CDR3 is TGTGCCAGCAGCCCCTCGACTAGCGGGAGCGAGCAGTACTTC.